These 20 T cell receptor beta chains were all obtained from the same sample, sequenced in a study of cytomegalovirus exposure and HLA in healthy donors. In the PCR, 60 Vbeta and 13 Jbeta primers were used. Sequencing used immunoSEQ multiplex PCR; TCRdb keeps in-frame clones, though not all of them. Altogether roughly 130,000 clones are present, about four fifths being singletons, with the ten largest covering roughly 12%. Sequenced: PBMCs. The receptors were sampled from a male donor in good health and CMV-seropositive.

The chain carries TRBV30 and TRBJ2-2; TRBD1 might be the D (5 bases). The V gene's germline CDR1 is GTSNPN and CDR2 SVGIG (reference sequence). The CDR3 consists of 15 residues. V was shortened by 0 bases and J by 2 bases, with 10 bases between the two germline ends. CDR3 bases: TGTGCCTGGAGTGTAAGGGGTACCAACACCGGGGAGCTGTTTTTT. This translates into CAWSVRGTNTGELFF.

The chain couples TRBV7-8 to TRBJ2-5, with D perhaps matching TRBD2 (5 bases). The germline V gene has CDR1 SGHVS and CDR2 FQNEAQ. V was clipped by 3 bases and J by 5 bases, with 13 bases between them. The CDR3 is 14 amino acids. The CDR3 reads CASSFDARRETQYF. For the CDR3, the DNA is TGTGCCAGCAGCTTTGACGCTAGGAGGGAGACCCAGTACTTC.

The chain links TRBV27 to TRBJ2-7; TRBD1 agrees at 11 bases. V trimming: 8 bases; J trimming: 4 bases; junction bases outside the gene matches: 10. Germline loops: CDR1 MNHEY, CDR2 SMNVEV (reference sequence). This CDR3 is 15 amino acids long. CDR3 nucleotides: TGTGCCAGCTCCGGAACCGGGACAGGGGGATACGAGCAGTACTTC. It specifies CASSGTGTGGYEQYF.

V and J are TRBV28 and TRBJ1-4; possible D gene TRBD1, 6 bases. Germline CDR1 and CDR2: MDHEN and SYDVKM. V gave up 7 bases and J gave up 4 bases, with 16 bases separating them. The CDR3 runs 15 residues. The CDR3, as DNA: TGTGCCAGCACCTCCACCTCGGACAGTAATGAAAAACTGTTTTTT. Encoded protein: CASTSTSDSNEKLFF.

This clone was recorded only once. The chain joins TRBV21-1 to TRBJ1-6; TRBD1 is taken as the D call from the table, unchecked against the DNA. TRBV21-1 is labeled a pseudogene. This CDR3 spans 14 amino acids. The CDR3 bases are TGTGCCAGCAGCCCTCGGCAGGGGGGTTCACCCCTCCACTTT. Translated, it gives CASSPRQGGSPLHF.

V is TRBV5-1 and J is TRBJ1-5, with 8 bases matching TRBD1. CDR3 size: 18 residues. V was pared by 0 bases and J by 2 bases, with 10 bases of the junction left unmatched. Looked up from germline, CDR1 is SGHRS and CDR2 is YFSETQ. The CDR3 DNA follows: TGCGCCAGCAGCTTGGGTTCAGGGACAGGACTACGCAATCAGCCCCAGCATTTT. This sequence encodes CASSLGSGTGLRNQPQHF.

This chain connects TRBV6-4 to TRBJ2-2; 9 bases fit TRBD1. V was pared by 4 bases and J by 7 bases, with 4 bases of the junction left unmatched. The CDR3 has 14 residues. Germline assignment: CDR1 MRHNA and CDR2 SNTAGT. This CDR3 is CASSGGQGDGELFF. The CDR3 DNA is TGTGCCAGCAGTGGGGGACAGGGCGACGGGGAGCTGTTTTTT.

This clone was recorded only once. The chain couples TRBV28 to TRBJ1-3, with D tentatively TRBD1 (5 bases). Germline V CDR1 and CDR2: MDHEN, SYDVKM. The CDR3 covers 17 residues. The germline V and J ends were trimmed by 2 bases and 0 bases, with 14 bases remaining between them. CDR3 protein: CASSLRGLELSGNTIYF. The CDR3 region has the DNA TGTGCCAGCAGTTTAAGGGGCTTGGAACTCTCTGGAAACACCATATATTTT.

The gene calls are TRBV19 and TRBJ2-2, with D perhaps matching TRBD2 (6 bases). Trimming removed 3 bases from V and 5 bases from J, with 10 bases in between. The CDR3 extends over 14 amino acids. Germline-derived CDR1 and CDR2 are LNHDA and SQIVND (reference sequence). This chain's CDR3 is CASSMGGGTGELFF. DNA for the CDR3: TGTGCCAGTAGTATGGGAGGTGGTACCGGGGAGCTGTTTTTT. Filled out from reference TRBV19 and TRBJ2-2, the complete variable domain reads DGGITQSPKYLFRKEGQNVTLSCEQNLNHDAMYWYRQDPGQGLRLIYYSQIVNDFQKGDIAEGYSVSREKKESFPLTVTSAQKNPTAFYLCASSMGGGTGELFFGEGSRLTVL.

The rearrangement links TRBV10-3 to TRBJ1-4, with D hard to call. Looked up from germline, CDR1 is ENHRY and CDR2 is SYGVKD. Trimming pared 4 bases from V and 6 bases from J, leaving 12 bases between. The CDR3 extends over 14 amino acids. This CDR3 is CAISARPGDEKLFF. CDR3 bases: TGTGCCATCAGTGCCCGGCCTGGAGATGAAAAACTGTTTTTT.

This clone was found a few times. V is TRBV4-2 and J is TRBJ2-3; 9 bases line up with TRBD1. Germline-derived CDR1 and CDR2 are LGHNA and YNFKEQ. J lost 6 bases, V lost 6 bases, and 10 bases had no gene match. The CDR3 spans 15 residues. The CDR3 DNA reads as TGTGCCAGCAGTCAGAGTACAGGGGGCGCGGATACGCAGTATTTT. Translated, it gives CASSQSTGGADTQYF.

The chain recombines TRBV15 with TRBJ2-7, with 12 bases that match TRBD2. Trimming cost V 8 bases and J 8 bases; bases outside gene matches: 13. The V gene's germline CDR1 is LNHNV and CDR2 YYDKDF (reference sequence). The CDR3 spans 15 residues. The CDR3 protein is CATPLPGLAGLKQYF. DNA of the CDR3: TGTGCCACCCCCCTACCGGGACTAGCGGGTCTTAAGCAGTACTTC.

This sequence joins TRBV6-1 and TRBJ2-1; TRBD2 matches 7 bases. With 6 bases clipped from V and 2 bases from J, the junction kept 4 bases outside the gene matches. This CDR3 comprises 14 residues. Per the germline V gene, CDR1 is MNHNS and CDR2 is SASEGT. The CDR3 region has the DNA TGTGCCAGCAGGCCGGCGGGGGCCTACAATGAGCAGTTCTTC. It yields the protein CASRPAGAYNEQFF.

The chain carries TRBV6-6 and TRBJ2-1, with D perhaps matching TRBD1 (5 bases). This CDR3 is built from 15 residues. Trimming cost V 5 bases and J 1 base, with 12 bases left between them. The germline CDR1 and CDR2 sequences are MNHNY and SVGAGI (reference sequence). CDR3 in DNA: TGTGCCAGCAGTCAGCCCCAGGGTTCCTACAATGAGCAGTTCTTC. This encodes CASSQPQGSYNEQFF.

V and J are TRBV4-2 and TRBJ2-7; D not resolved. Germline assignment: CDR1 LGHNA and CDR2 YNFKEQ. The CDR3 runs to 14 residues. Trimming took 1 base from V and 0 from J, leaving 7 bases between them. CDR3 in DNA: TGTGCCAGCAGCCAAGGGGCAGGCTCCTACGAGCAGTACTTC. It translates to CASSQGAGSYEQYF.

The chain uses TRBV27 and TRBJ2-1; D is unclear. Per the germline V gene, CDR1 is MNHEY and CDR2 is SMNVEV (reference sequence). The CDR3 totals 15 residues. The V gene lost 2 bases and the J gene lost 1 base, with 9 bases spanning the gap. Here the CDR3 DNA reads TGTGCCAGCAGTTTACCCGGAGCATCCTACAATGAGCAGTTCTTC. Translated, it gives CASSLPGASYNEQFF.

This clone was detected once. This sequence joins TRBV9 and TRBJ2-2, with 14 positions matching TRBD2. V was clipped by 0 bases and J by 5 bases; unmatched bases: 18. Germline CDR1 is SGDLS and CDR2 is YYNGEE. The CDR3 is 22 amino acids. CDR3 in amino acids: CASSVGPPTSGRARMRTGELFF. The CDR3 DNA follows: TGTGCCAGCAGCGTAGGTCCCCCGACTAGCGGGAGGGCCAGGATGAGAACCGGGGAGCTGTTTTTT.

The chain recombines TRBV30 with TRBJ1-2; D unresolved. CDR1 GTSNPN and CDR2 SVGIG come from the germline V gene (reference sequence). This CDR3 spans 14 amino acids. The V gene lost 1 base and the J gene lost 0 bases, with 9 bases spanning the gap. The CDR3 DNA follows: TGTGCCTGGAGTGAAGACGGAGCTAACTATGGCTACACCTTC. Residues: CAWSEDGANYGYTF.

This chain connects TRBV5-5 to TRBJ1-5; unclear D gene. Trimming cost V 4 bases and J 1 base, with 15 bases left between them. Germline lookup yields CDR1 SGHKS and CDR2 YYEKEE (reference sequence). This CDR3 is built from 16 residues. The CDR3 nucleotides are TGTGCCAGCAGCCCGCCGAGGGTTGCAAGCAATCAGCCCCAGCATTTT. This sequence encodes CASSPPRVASNQPQHF.

The chain is built from TRBV7-9 and TRBJ2-6; TRBD1 matches 7 bases. V trimming: 2 bases; J trimming: 0 bases; junction bases outside the gene matches: 7. The CDR3 covers 18 residues. Germline CDR1 SEHNR, CDR2 FQNEAQ (reference sequence). CDR3 amino acids: CASSLRWDSLSGANVLTF. CDR3 bases: TGTGCCAGCAGCTTAAGATGGGACAGCCTCTCTGGGGCCAACGTCCTGACTTTC.